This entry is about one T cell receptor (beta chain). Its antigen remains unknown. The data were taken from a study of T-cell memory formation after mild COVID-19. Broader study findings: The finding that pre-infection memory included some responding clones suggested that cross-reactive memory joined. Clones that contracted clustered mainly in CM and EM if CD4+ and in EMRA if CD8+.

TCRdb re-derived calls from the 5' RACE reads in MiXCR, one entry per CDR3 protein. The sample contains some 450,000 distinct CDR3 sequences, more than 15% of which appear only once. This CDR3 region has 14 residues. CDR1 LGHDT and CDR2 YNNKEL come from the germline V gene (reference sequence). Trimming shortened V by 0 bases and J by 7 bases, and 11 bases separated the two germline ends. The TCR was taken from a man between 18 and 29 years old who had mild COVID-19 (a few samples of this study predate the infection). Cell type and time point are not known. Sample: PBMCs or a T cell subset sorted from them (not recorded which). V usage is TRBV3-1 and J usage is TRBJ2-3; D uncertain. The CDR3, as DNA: TGTGCCAGCAGCCAAGATCTCCAGGCGTATACGCAGTATTTT. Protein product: CASSQDLQAYTQYF.